These 29 T cell receptor beta chains were sequenced from one sample in a study of T cells in Graves' hyperthyroidism and ophthalmopathy. Amplified TCR beta CDR3 regions came from RNA transcripts. The HTBI set primed first-round TCR CDR3 RT-PCR. TCRdb independently ran MiXCR on the multiplex PCR reads; one entry per CDR3 protein. The data contain around 350,000 distinct CDR3 sequences, roughly 14% of them singletons. The specimen was blood. The receptor set was obtained from a woman in her twenties or thirties with Graves' ophthalmopathy.

This clonotype showed up many times. V usage is TRBV6-1 and J usage is TRBJ2-3; 14 bases map to TRBD2. Unmatched junction bases numbered 19, after V lost 6 bases and J lost 5 bases. CDR3 length equals 20 residues. Germline-derived CDR1 and CDR2 are MNHNS and SASEGT. Here the CDR3 reads CASSPTPGLAGGVGIDTQYF. The DNA of the CDR3 is TGTGCCAGCAGCCCAACCCCCGGACTAGCGGGGGGCGTTGGGATAGATACGCAGTATTTT.

This clonotype was found many times. This chain connects TRBV4-1 to TRBJ2-3, with D perhaps TRBD1 (5 bases). Trimming took 1 base from V and 0 from J, leaving 14 bases between them. The CDR3 runs 17 residues. Germline values: CDR1 MGHRA, CDR2 YSYEKL. The CDR3 spells CASSQGTRVASTDTQYF. In DNA form, the CDR3 reads TGCGCCAGCAGCCAAGGCACCAGGGTAGCTAGCACAGATACGCAGTATTTT.

J is TRBJ2-7 and V is TRBV2; D might be TRBD1 or TRBD2, each matching 5 bases. V was trimmed by 7 bases and J by 6 bases, leaving 10 bases between them. The CDR3 totals 11 residues. From germline, CDR1 is SNHLY and CDR2 FYNNEI. CDR3 protein: CASKPGGEQYF. CDR3 coding DNA: TGTGCCAGCAAGCCTGGGGGCGAGCAGTACTTC. The full variable domain, rest sourced from reference TRBV2 and TRBJ2-7, is EPEVTQTPSHQVTQMGQEVILRCVPISNHLYFYWYRQILGQKVEFLVSFYNNEISEKSEIFDDQFSVERPDGSNFTLKIRSTKLEDSAMYFCASKPGGEQYFGPGTRLTVT.

This clonotype was found a few times. The chain uses TRBV19 and TRBJ1-1, with 7 positions matching TRBD1. The germline CDR1 and CDR2 sequences are LNHDA and SQIVND (reference sequence). This CDR3 comprises 12 residues. The trim removed 10 bases at V and 5 bases at J, leaving 7 bases unmatched. Written as DNA, the CDR3 is TGTGCCACCAGGGGGAGGGGTACTGAAGCTTTCTTT. Translated: CATRGRGTEAFF.

This clonotype was picked up many times. J is TRBJ2-7 and V is TRBV6-2 or TRBV6-3; D call uncertain. Germline V gene sequence: CDR1 MNHEY, CDR2 SVGEGT. The CDR3 extends over 13 amino acids. Trimming cost V 6 bases and J 3 bases, with 12 bases left between them. This CDR3 reads CASSHPASYEQYF. The DNA of the CDR3 is TGTGCCAGCAGCCATCCCGCGAGCTACGAGCAGTACTTC.

This clonotype was picked up many times. The rearrangement uses TRBV20-1 and TRBJ2-2; D not certain. Trimming left V 4 bases short and J 0 bases short, with 12 bases between. The germline CDR1 and CDR2 sequences are DFQATT and SNEGSKA (reference sequence). The CDR3 is 15 amino acids. CDR3 region: CSAKTDETNTGELFF. DNA of the CDR3: TGCAGTGCTAAGACGGATGAAACGAACACCGGGGAGCTGTTTTTT.

This clonotype has a handful of counts. The gene calls are TRBV10-2 and TRBJ2-1, with D maybe TRBD2 (5 bases). Germline V gene lookup returns CDR1 WSHSY and CDR2 SAAADI. V lost 7 bases to trimming and J lost 5 bases, with 15 bases between them. The CDR3 contains 14 residues. Written as DNA, the CDR3 is TGCGCCAGCATTTCGGCGGGTCCGGACAATGAGCAGTTCTTC. The encoded protein is CASISAGPDNEQFF.

This clonotype came up many times. Here the CDR3 reads CASSTRSGGDSPLHF. CDR3 nucleotide sequence: TGTGCCAGCAGTACTCGCTCAGGGGGTGATTCACCCCTCCACTTT. V usage is TRBV2 and J usage is TRBJ1-6; the match to TRBD1 covers 7 bases. Trimming at V came to 5 bases and at J to 8 bases, leaving 9 bases not matched to a gene. Germline assignment: CDR1 SNHLY and CDR2 FYNNEI. The CDR3 loop spans 15 amino acids.

This clonotype was seen many times. The chain carries TRBV3-1 and TRBJ1-2, with 7 bases identical to TRBD1. The germline gives CDR1 LGHDT, CDR2 YNNKEL (reference sequence). The trim removed 0 bases at V and 8 bases at J, leaving 3 bases unmatched. The CDR3 consists of 13 residues. The CDR3, as DNA: TGTGCCAGCAGCCAAGAGCACAGGGGAGGCTACACCTTC. Its translation: CASSQEHRGGYTF.

V is TRBV19 and J is TRBJ2-7; TRBD1 or TRBD2 may be the D gene (5 bases each). CDR3 length equals 14 residues. Germline values: CDR1 LNHDA, CDR2 SQIVND (reference sequence). V lost 6 bases and J 0 bases, leaving 12 bases between the germline ends. The CDR3 DNA reads as TGTGCCAGTAGCATGGGACCAGACTCCTACGAGCAGTACTTC. This codes for CASSMGPDSYEQYF.

This clonotype was observed a few times. Given a much more abundant clone one base away, this may be a read error. J is TRBJ2-1 and V is TRBV7-9; 7 positions agree with TRBD2. The DNA end favors TRBJ2-7, so the J call may be wrong. This CDR3 contains 14 residues. Germline loops: CDR1 SEHNR, CDR2 FQNEAQ (reference sequence). The CDR3 coding sequence is TGTGCCAGCGCAACTAGCGCCACATACAATGAGCAGTACTTC. It specifies CASATSATYNEQYF.

The count of this clonotype is one. This may be a read error, as it is one base from a much larger clone. The CDR3 is CASSPDRRDTGELFF. The CDR3 DNA reads as TGTGCCAGCAGCCCTGACAGGAGAGACACCGGGGAGCTGTTTTTT. The chain uses TRBV6-2 or TRBV6-3 and TRBJ2-2, with TRBD1 as a possible D gene (6 bases). The CDR3 sequence is 15 residues long. The germline V gene has CDR1 MNHEY and CDR2 SVGEGT. The V end was cut by 6 bases, the J end by 3 bases, with 14 bases between.

In its sample, this clonotype was seen many times. The J gene is TRBJ2-3, the V gene TRBV18; no definite D call. V was pared by 3 bases and J by 3 bases, with 4 bases between. CDR3 size: 12 residues. From germline, CDR1 is KGHSH and CDR2 LQKENI. The CDR3 region is CASSPKTDTQYF. The CDR3 DNA follows: TGTGCCAGCTCACCGAAGACAGATACGCAGTATTTT.

This clonotype has a count of ten or more. V and J are TRBV28 and TRBJ2-7, with TRBD2 identical over 8 bases. CDR1 MDHEN and CDR2 SYDVKM come from the germline V gene. The CDR3 spans 13 residues. V lost 7 bases to trimming and J lost 6 bases; unmatched junction nucleotides: 8. The CDR3 region is CASTPGGGGEQYF. The CDR3 bases are TGTGCCAGCACCCCGGGGGGGGGCGGCGAGCAGTACTTC.

This clonotype was found a few times. The chain employs TRBV5-1 and TRBJ2-2; 10 bases fit TRBD1. The CDR3 extends over 15 amino acids. Germline loops: CDR1 SGHRS, CDR2 YFSETQ. V gave up 4 bases and J gave up 5 bases; unmatched junction bases: 5. CDR3 amino acids: CASSRDRGRTGELFF. The CDR3 coding sequence is TGCGCCAGCAGCCGCGACAGGGGGCGGACCGGGGAGCTGTTTTTT.

This clonotype was seen at least ten times. V usage is TRBV20-1 and J usage is TRBJ1-5; possible D gene TRBD1, 5 bases. Germline V CDR1 and CDR2: DFQATT, SNEGSKA (reference sequence). The CDR3 contains 17 residues. V was trimmed by 5 bases and J by 2 bases, leaving 22 bases between them. The CDR3 here is CSARGPRGVVGNQPQHF. CDR3 nucleotides: TGCAGTGCTCGGGGACCCCGGGGGGTGGTTGGCAATCAGCCCCAGCATTTT.

In its sample, this clonotype was seen many times. The rearrangement links TRBV6-2 or TRBV6-3 to TRBJ2-2; the D gene could be TRBD1 or TRBD2 (5 bases each). Germline V gives CDR1 MNHEY, CDR2 SVGEGT. V gave up 4 bases and J gave up 6 bases, with 12 bases separating them. This CDR3 is built from 14 residues. The CDR3 sequence: CASSFRGSAGELFF. CDR3 nucleotides: TGTGCCAGCAGTTTCCGGGGCAGCGCCGGGGAGCTGTTTTTT.

This clonotype turned up a few times. The genes are TRBV6-6 and TRBJ2-2, with TRBD2 matching 7 bases. The trim removed 0 bases at V and 3 bases at J, leaving 1 base unmatched. The CDR3 loop spans 15 amino acids. Germline assignment: CDR1 MNHNY and CDR2 SVGAGI (reference sequence). In DNA, the CDR3 is TGTGCCAGCAGTTACTCTGGGGGGGACACCGGGGAGCTGTTTTTT. It specifies CASSYSGGDTGELFF.

This clonotype was seen repeatedly, ten times or more. This CDR3 is CASSSNGLAGGFYEQYF. The CDR3 nucleotides read TGTGCCAGCAGTTCAAATGGACTAGCGGGGGGTTTCTACGAGCAGTACTTC. This sequence joins TRBV28 and TRBJ2-7; 14 nucleotides agree with TRBD2. The germline V gene encodes CDR1 MDHEN and CDR2 SYDVKM. Losses at the gene ends were 4 bases for V and 3 bases for J; bases not matched to a gene: 8. CDR3 length: 17 residues.

Concerning this clonotype: This may come from a read error, since a much larger clone is one base off. The chain combines TRBV14 with TRBJ2-1, with 10 bases that match TRBD2. CDR1 is SGHDN and CDR2 is FVKESK in the germline V gene. This CDR3 is 17 amino acids long. In nucleotides, the CDR3 is TGTGTCAGCAGCCAGGCCGGGACTAGCGTTTCGCAACATGAGCAGTTCTTC. Its translation: CVSSQAGTSVSQHEQFF.

This clonotype was detected ten times or more. This chain's CDR3 is CSARDPNRGPGTEAFF. The DNA for the CDR3 is TGCAGTGCTAGAGATCCTAACAGGGGGCCGGGGACTGAAGCTTTCTTT. The chain couples TRBV20-1 to TRBJ1-1; 9 positions match TRBD1. CDR3 length equals 16 residues. V shed 0 bases, J shed 5 bases, and the junction held 10 bases outside the gene matches. Germline V gene sequence: CDR1 DFQATT, CDR2 SNEGSKA (reference sequence).

In this sample, this clonotype turned up many times. This chain connects TRBV19 to TRBJ1-1, with D maybe TRBD1 (6 bases). This CDR3 contains 12 residues. Trimming removed 5 bases from V and 10 bases from J, with 14 bases in between. Germline V gene sequence: CDR1 LNHDA, CDR2 SQIVND (reference sequence). For the CDR3, the DNA is TGTGCCAGTAGTGTGACAGGAAGTGGAGCTTTCTTT. Its translation: CASSVTGSGAFF.

This clonotype showed up many times. The chain couples TRBV28 to TRBJ2-3, with D perhaps given as TRBD1 or TRBD2 (5 bases each). V lost 2 bases to trimming and J lost 6 bases, with 15 bases between them. Germline V gene lookup returns CDR1 MDHEN and CDR2 SYDVKM. CDR3 length: 15 residues. CDR3 DNA sequence: TGTGCCAGCAGTTTACCGTTGGGGGTAGGGGATACGCAGTATTTT. This translates into CASSLPLGVGDTQYF.

This clonotype turned up a few times. The chain links TRBV14 to TRBJ2-7; TRBD2 is a possible D gene (6 bases). Germline CDR1 is SGHDN and CDR2 is FVKESK. Trimming took 3 bases from V and 7 from J, leaving 13 bases between them. The CDR3 totals 13 residues. CDR3 in DNA: TGTGCCAGCAGCCAGACGCCCGGAGGGGAGCAGTACTTC. Protein sequence: CASSQTPGGEQYF.

A few counts support this clonotype. The rearrangement uses TRBV9 and TRBJ1-3, with D hard to call. Germline-derived CDR1 and CDR2 are SGDLS and YYNGEE. The CDR3 sequence is 16 residues long. The V gene lost 0 bases and the J gene lost 0 bases, with 10 bases spanning the gap. DNA for the CDR3: TGTGCCAGCAGCGTAGATTCGGTCAACTCTGGAAACACCATATATTTT. This translates into CASSVDSVNSGNTIYF. The full variable domain, rest sourced from reference TRBV9 and TRBJ1-3, is DSGVTQTPKHLITATGQRVTLRCSPRSGDLSVYWYQQSLDQGLQFLIQYYNGEERAKGNILERFSAQQFPDLHSELNLSSLELGDSALYFCASSVDSVNSGNTIYFGEGSWLTVV.

To note about this clonotype: A much larger clonotype is one base distant, so this may be a read error. The J gene is TRBJ1-6, the V gene TRBV5-1, with D maybe TRBD1 (5 bases). Per the germline V gene, CDR1 is SGHRS and CDR2 is YFSETQ. The length of the CDR3 is 13 residues. The DNA for the CDR3 is TGCGCCAGCAGCTTCACAGGAAATTCACCCGTCCACTTT. Translating it yields CASSFTGNSPVHF.

As regards this clonotype: A single base separates this from a much larger clone, so it may be a read error. The conserved phenylalanine or tryptophan normally closing the CDR3 is absent here, so this likely arose from a read error. V gene TRBV7-2 combines with J gene TRBJ2-2; no clear D gene. With 2 bases removed from V and 7 bases from J, the gap between germline ends came to 8 bases. The CDR3 totals 13 residues. Germline V CDR1 and CDR2: SGHTA, FQGNSA. CDR3 sequence: CASSLLQSGELFL. In DNA form, the CDR3 reads TGTGCCAGCAGCTTACTCCAGAGCGGGGAGCTGTTTCTT.

V is TRBV5-1 and J is TRBJ1-1, with TRBD1 identical over 8 bases. Germline loops: CDR1 SGHRS, CDR2 YFSETQ. This CDR3 has 15 residues. Unmatched junction bases numbered 7, after V lost 1 base and J lost 5 bases. CDR3 amino acids: CASSLPGQGGTEAFF. CDR3 sequence (DNA): TGCGCCAGCAGCTTGCCAGGACAGGGTGGGACTGAAGCTTTCTTT. The full variable domain, in which reference TRBV5-1 and TRBJ1-1 provide the parts outside the CDR3, is KAGVTQTPRYLIKTRGQQVTLSCSPISGHRSVSWYQQTPGQGLQFLFEYFSETQRNKGNFPGRFSGRQFSNSRSEMNVSTLELGDSALYLCASSLPGQGGTEAFFGQGTRLTVV.

This clonotype came up many times. This rearrangement joins TRBV10-1 to TRBJ2-1, with 16 bases identical to TRBD2. V shed 4 bases, J shed 7 bases, and the junction held 1 base outside the gene matches. The CDR3 contains 15 residues. Germline CDR1 reads WNHNN; CDR2 reads SYGVQD (reference sequence). CDR3 coding DNA: TGCGCCAGCAGTGTGGGACTAGCGGGGGGGAATGAGCAGTTCTTC. It specifies CASSVGLAGGNEQFF.